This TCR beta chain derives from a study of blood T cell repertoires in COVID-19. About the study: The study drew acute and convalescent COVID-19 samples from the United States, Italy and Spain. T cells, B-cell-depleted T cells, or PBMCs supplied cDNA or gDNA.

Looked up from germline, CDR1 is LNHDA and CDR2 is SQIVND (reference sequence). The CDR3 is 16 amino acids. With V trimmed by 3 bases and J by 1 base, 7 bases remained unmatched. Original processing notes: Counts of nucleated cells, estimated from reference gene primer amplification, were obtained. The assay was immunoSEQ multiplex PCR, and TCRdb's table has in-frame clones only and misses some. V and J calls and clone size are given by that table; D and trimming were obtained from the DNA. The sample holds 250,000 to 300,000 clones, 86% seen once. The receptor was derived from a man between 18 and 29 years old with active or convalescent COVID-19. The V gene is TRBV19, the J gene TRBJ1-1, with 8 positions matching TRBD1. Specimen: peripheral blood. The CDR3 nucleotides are TGTGCCAGTAGTATCCGCTCCGGGACAGGGAACACTGAAGCTTTCTTT. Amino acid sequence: CASSIRSGTGNTEAFF.